This T cell receptor (beta chain) was observed in a study of identical twins. General study findings and limits: The study found weaker excess twin sharing in beta out-of-frame sequences. With abundant cord blood beta clonotypes, insertions were fewer; memory repertoires showed no such pattern.

Healthy Caucasians alone served as donors. Trimming took 4 bases from V and 0 from J, leaving 9 bases between them. The CDR3 extends over 14 amino acids. CDR1 is DFQATT, CDR2 SNEGSKA, per germline (reference sequence). TCRdb called the 5' RACE reads again in MiXCR, with one record for every CDR3 protein. The sample includes 200,000 to 300,000 distinct CDR3 sequences, 8% to 11% of them seen just once. This clonotype has a handful of counts. The antigen is not known. This sequence originates from a middle-aged man in good health. The chain is built from TRBV20-1 and TRBJ1-4; D may be TRBD1 (5 bases). The sequencing input was memory T cells sorted from blood. Here the CDR3 DNA reads TGCAGTGCTATAGGGGCTGCAACTAATGAAAAACTGTTTTTT. Amino acids: CSAIGAATNEKLFF.